This TCR beta chain originates from a study of T-cell memory formation after mild COVID-19. To note about this clonotype: Its antigen remains unidentified.

Each CDR3 protein gets one entry after TCRdb re-called the 5' RACE reads with MiXCR. The sample lists around 340,000 distinct CDR3 sequences, roughly an eighth occurring once. V dropped 6 bases and J dropped 10 bases, with 16 bases sitting between them. The germline gives CDR1 MNHEY, CDR2 SVGAGI. The CDR3 is 14 residues long. Study-wide points: Clones that shrank (day 15 to 85) were balanced CD4/CD8, whereas later expanders leaned CD4+.

This TCR came from a man aged 18 to 29 who had mild COVID-19 (a few samples of this study predate the infection). Cell type and time point are not known. This chain connects TRBV6-5 to TRBJ1-6; D remains ambiguous. The sample comprised PBMCs or a T cell subset sorted from them (not recorded which). CDR3 nucleotide sequence: TGTGCCAGCAGGGCACGGGGTTGGTTATCACCCCTCCACTTT. This encodes CASRARGWLSPLHF.